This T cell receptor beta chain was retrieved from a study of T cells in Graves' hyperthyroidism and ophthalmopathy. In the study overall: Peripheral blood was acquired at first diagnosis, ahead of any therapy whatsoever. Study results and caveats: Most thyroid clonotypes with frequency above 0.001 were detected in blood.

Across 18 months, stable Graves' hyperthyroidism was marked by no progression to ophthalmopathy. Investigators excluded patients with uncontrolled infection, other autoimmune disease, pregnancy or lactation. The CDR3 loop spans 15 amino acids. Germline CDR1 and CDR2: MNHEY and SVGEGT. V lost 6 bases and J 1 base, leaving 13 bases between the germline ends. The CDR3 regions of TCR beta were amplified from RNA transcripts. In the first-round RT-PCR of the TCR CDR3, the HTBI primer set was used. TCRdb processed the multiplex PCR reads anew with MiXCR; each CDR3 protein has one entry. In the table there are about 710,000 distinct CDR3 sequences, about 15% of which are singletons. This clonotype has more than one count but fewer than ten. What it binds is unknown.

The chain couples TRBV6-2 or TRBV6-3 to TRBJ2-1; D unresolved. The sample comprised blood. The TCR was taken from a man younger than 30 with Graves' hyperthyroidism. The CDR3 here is CASRTISESYNEQFF. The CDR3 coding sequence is TGTGCCAGCAGGACAATCTCTGAATCCTACAATGAGCAGTTCTTC.